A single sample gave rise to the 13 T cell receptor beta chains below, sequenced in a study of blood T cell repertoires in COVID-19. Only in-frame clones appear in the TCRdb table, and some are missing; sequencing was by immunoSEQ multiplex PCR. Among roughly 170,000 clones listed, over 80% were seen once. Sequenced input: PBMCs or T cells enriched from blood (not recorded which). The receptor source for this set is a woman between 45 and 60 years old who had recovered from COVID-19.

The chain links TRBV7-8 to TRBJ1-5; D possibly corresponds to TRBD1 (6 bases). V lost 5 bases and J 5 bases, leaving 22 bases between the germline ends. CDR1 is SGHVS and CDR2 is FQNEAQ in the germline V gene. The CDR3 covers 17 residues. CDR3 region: CASSPNPQGVMDQPQHF. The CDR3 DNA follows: TGTGCCAGCAGCCCGAACCCACAGGGTGTTATGGATCAGCCCCAGCATTTT.

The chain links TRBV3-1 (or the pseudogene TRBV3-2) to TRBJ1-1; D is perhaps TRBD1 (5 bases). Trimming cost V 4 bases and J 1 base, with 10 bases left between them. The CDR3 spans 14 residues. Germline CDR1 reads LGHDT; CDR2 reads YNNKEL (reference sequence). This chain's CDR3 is CASSRFRANTEAFF. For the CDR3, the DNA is TGTGCCAGCAGCCGATTCAGGGCGAACACTGAAGCTTTCTTT.

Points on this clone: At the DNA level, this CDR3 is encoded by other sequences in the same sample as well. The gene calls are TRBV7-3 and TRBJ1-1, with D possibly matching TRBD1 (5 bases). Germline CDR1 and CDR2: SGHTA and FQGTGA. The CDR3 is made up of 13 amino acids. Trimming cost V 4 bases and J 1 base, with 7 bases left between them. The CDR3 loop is CASSSQGNTEAFF. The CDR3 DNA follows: TGTGCCAGCAGCTCGCAGGGGAACACTGAAGCTTTCTTT. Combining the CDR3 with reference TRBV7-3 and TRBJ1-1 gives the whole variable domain GAGVSQTPSNKVTEKGKYVELRCDPISGHTALYWYRQSLGQGPEFLIYFQGTGAADDSGLPNDRFFAVRPEGSVSTLKIQRTERGDSAVYLCASSSQGNTEAFFGQGTRLTVV.

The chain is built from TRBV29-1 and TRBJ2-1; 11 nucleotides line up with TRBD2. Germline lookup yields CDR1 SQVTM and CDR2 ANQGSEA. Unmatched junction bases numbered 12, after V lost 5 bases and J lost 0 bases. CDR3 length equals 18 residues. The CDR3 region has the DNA TGCAGCGTTACTAGACTAGCGGGATTAGAATACTCCTACAATGAGCAGTTCTTC. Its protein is CSVTRLAGLEYSYNEQFF.

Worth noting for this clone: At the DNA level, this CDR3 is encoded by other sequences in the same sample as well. CDR3 bases: TGCAGCGTTCGGCAGGGCAATCAGCCCCAGCATTTT. It encodes CSVRQGNQPQHF. The chain joins TRBV29-1 to TRBJ1-5; D call uncertain. The CDR3 is 12 amino acids. With 5 bases removed from V and 2 bases from J, the gap between germline ends came to 7 bases. Germline V gene data show CDR1 as SQVTM and CDR2 as ANQGSEA.

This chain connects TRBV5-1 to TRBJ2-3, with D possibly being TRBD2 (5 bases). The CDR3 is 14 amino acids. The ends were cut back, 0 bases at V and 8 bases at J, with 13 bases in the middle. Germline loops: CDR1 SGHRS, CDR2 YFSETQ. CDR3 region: CASSLAIGEGTQYF. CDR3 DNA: TGCGCCAGCAGCTTGGCCATAGGTGAGGGTACGCAGTATTTT.

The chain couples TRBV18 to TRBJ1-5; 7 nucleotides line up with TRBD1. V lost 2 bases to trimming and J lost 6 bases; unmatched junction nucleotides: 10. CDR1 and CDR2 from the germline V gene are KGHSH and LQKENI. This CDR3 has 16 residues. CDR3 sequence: CASSPNSTGPRQPQHF. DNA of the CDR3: TGTGCCAGCTCACCAAACTCGACAGGGCCCCGTCAGCCCCAGCATTTT.

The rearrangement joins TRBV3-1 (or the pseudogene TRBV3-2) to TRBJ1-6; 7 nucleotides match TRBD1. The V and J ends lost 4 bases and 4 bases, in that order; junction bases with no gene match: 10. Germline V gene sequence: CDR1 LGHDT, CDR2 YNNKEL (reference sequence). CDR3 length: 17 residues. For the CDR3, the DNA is TGTGCCAGCAGCCGGACCGGGACAGCATATTATAATTCACCCCTCCACTTT. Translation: CASSRTGTAYYNSPLHF.

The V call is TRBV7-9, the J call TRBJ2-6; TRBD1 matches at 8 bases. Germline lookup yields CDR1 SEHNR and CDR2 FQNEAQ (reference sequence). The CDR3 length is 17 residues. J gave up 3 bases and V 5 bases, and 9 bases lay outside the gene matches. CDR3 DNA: TGTGCCAGCAGCACCAGACAGGGGAGCCGTGGGGCCAACGTCCTGACTTTC. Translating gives CASSTRQGSRGANVLTF.

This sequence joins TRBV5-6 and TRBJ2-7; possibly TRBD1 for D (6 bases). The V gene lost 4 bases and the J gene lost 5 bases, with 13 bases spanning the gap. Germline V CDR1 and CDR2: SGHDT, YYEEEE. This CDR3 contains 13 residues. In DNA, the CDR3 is TGTGCCAGCAGCCCCGACAGGCAGGACGAGCAGTACGTC. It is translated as CASSPDRQDEQYV.

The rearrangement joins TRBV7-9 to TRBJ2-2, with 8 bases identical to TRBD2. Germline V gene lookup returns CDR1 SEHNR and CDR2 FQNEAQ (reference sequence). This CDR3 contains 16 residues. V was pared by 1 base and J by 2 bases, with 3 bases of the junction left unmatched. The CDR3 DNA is TGTGCCAGCAGCTTAGGAGTAGCGGGAAACACCGGGGAGCTGTTTTTT. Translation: CASSLGVAGNTGELFF. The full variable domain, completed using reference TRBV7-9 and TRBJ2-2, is DTGVSQNPRHKITKRGQNVTFRCDPISEHNRLYWYRQTLGQGPEFLTYFQNEAQLEKSRLLSDRFSAERPKGSFSTLEIQRTEQGDSAMYLCASSLGVAGNTGELFFGEGSRLTVL.

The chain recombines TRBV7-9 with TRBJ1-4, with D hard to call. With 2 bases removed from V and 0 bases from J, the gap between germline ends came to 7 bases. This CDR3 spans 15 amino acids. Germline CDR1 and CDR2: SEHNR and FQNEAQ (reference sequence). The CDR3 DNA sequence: TGTGCCAGCAGCTTACTTGCGGCAACTAATGAAAAACTGTTTTTT. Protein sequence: CASSLLAATNEKLFF.

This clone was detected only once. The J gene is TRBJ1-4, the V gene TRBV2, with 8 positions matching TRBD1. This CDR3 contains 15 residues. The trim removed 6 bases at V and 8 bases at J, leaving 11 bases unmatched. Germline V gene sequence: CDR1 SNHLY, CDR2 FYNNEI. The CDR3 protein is CASRRTGRFGEKLFF. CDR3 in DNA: TGTGCCAGCAGGAGGACAGGGCGGTTCGGCGAAAAACTGTTTTTT.